The count of the clone carrying this TCR beta chain is one. No antigen is known for it. Measured with immunoSEQ multiplex PCR; TCRdb has only the in-frame clones, and not every one. Altogether about 11,000 clones are present, roughly 80% being singletons, with the ten largest covering just over 15%. Germline CDR1 reads SGHDT; CDR2 reads YYEEEE. The V gene end was trimmed by 3 bases and the J gene end by 3 bases; junction bases not matched to a gene: 8. The CDR3 extends over 16 amino acids. This specimen belongs to a study of T cells after posttransplantation cyclophosphamide. Study findings and constraints: Later post-transplant blood repertoires were often dominated by donor CD8+ memory clones. After PTCy, TRB diversity resembled that of CNI/methotrexate controls.

Treatment was busulfan-fludarabine conditioning, a marrow graft, and cyclophosphamide on days +3 and +4. Material: PBMCs, obtained 1755 days after allogeneic stem cell transplant with posttransplant cyclophosphamide. The source is a female patient aged 45 to 65 who received an allogeneic stem cell transplant from a related donor, was CMV-positive, and had no GVHD. Among the T cells, some may be from the graft donor. The chain links TRBV5-6 to TRBJ1-5, with 8 nucleotides matching TRBD1. CDR3 nucleotide sequence: TGTGCCAGCAGCTACAGGACAGGGCCTTCCAATCAGCCCCAGCATTTT. Translation gives CASSYRTGPSNQPQHF.